This T cell receptor beta chain was sequenced during a study of shared clonotypes between healthy human individuals. V lost 3 bases and J 4 bases, leaving 16 bases between the germline ends. The germline CDR1 and CDR2 sequences are MGHRA and YSYEKL. The CDR3 is 16 residues long. Measured with immunoSEQ multiplex PCR; TCRdb has only the in-frame clones, and not every one. Among 90,000 to 130,000 clones, under 70% were seen once, and the ten largest hold about 24%. The sequence came from a woman aged 25-40 years in good health. The chain employs TRBV4-1 and TRBJ1-3; tentatively, D is TRBD1 (5 bases). Sequencing was carried out using memory CD8+ T cells sorted from blood. The subset here: CD45RO+ cells pooled with CCR7-negative TemRA cells. The DNA for the CDR3 is TGCGCCAGCAGCCAGCCCGAGAGGGGAGGAGGAAACACCATATATTTT. This sequence encodes CASSQPERGGGNTIYF.